This TCR beta chain was recovered during a study of Tregs in tolerant kidney transplant recipients. Details on this clone: Its antigen is unidentified.

Unstimulated Tregs (CD4+CD25+CD127-) and CD4+CD25- non-Tregs were sorted from PBMCs. The trim removed 8 bases at V and 11 bases at J, leaving 9 bases unmatched. This CDR3 region has 13 residues. The germline V gene has CDR1 SNHLY and CDR2 FYNNEI. This table comes from immunoSEQ multiplex PCR, and its TCRdb copy is limited to in-frame clones, with some not included. This table holds about 240,000 clones, about four fifths found once. Overall study findings and caveats: Findings come from small patient numbers and require larger validation. Biological reproducibility was not directly addressed in this study.

Source material: CD4+ T cells from blood. The genes are TRBV2 and TRBJ1-5; TRBD1 aligns across 10 bases. The receptor's source is a human donor in good health. CDR3 DNA sequence: TGTGCCAGCTGCGGGACAGGGGTTTGTGCCCAGCATTTT. Translated: CASCGTGVCAQHF.